A selection of T cell receptor beta chains follows, all from one sample in a study of Ad26.COV2.S vaccination and SARS-CoV-2 variants. Method: immunoSEQ multiplex PCR; TCRdb's copy keeps in-frame clones and lacks some. The table lists hundreds of thousands of clones, about 89% of them singletons. Here the sequenced sample was peripheral blood, taken in a trial of Ad26.COV2.S vaccine versus placebo. Receptors originate from a person aged 18-65 years who received the Ad26.COV2.S COVID-19 vaccine or a placebo. Both conserved end residues are part of each CDR3. Each record gives: V gene, clone size, D gene, J gene, CDR3 DNA, CDR3 protein. D genes are given only for firm matches. Clone size is stated in some rows and not others, as once, few, many or a class when expanded.

TRBV6-6,.,.,TRBJ1-2,TGTGCCAGCAGATCGGACGGAAACTATGGCTACACCTTC,CASRSDGNYGYTF
TRBV21-1,.,.,TRBJ2-7,TGTGCCAGCAGCGTGCTGGGACAGGAGGGCTACGAGCAGTACTTC,CASSVLGQEGYEQYF
TRBV11-3,.,.,TRBJ2-1,TGTGCCAGCAGCCCAGAGGGAGTCCACGGAGAGCAGTTCTTC,CASSPEGVHGEQFF
TRBV5-6,.,.,TRBJ2-7,TGTGCCAGCAGGGAACAGATCGCCCCCTACGAGCAGTACTTC,CASREQIAPYEQYF
TRBV6-6,.,.,TRBJ2-7,TGTGCCAGCAGTTACCCCCAGAAAACGGGGCTCGAGCAGTACTTC,CASSYPQKTGLEQYF
TRBV24-1,.,.,TRBJ1-5,TGTGCCACCAGTTCCTCCGGGCACCCCCGCAATCAGCCCCAGCATTTT,CATSSSGHPRNQPQHF
TRBV5-1,.,.,TRBJ2-5,TGCGCCAGCACAATTGGGGGGAGTGAGACCCAGTACTTC,CASTIGGSETQYF
TRBV30,.,.,TRBJ1-4,TGTGCCTGGAGGGAAGGGGCAATTATTGAAAAACTGTTTTTT,CAWREGAIIEKLFF
TRBV6-5,.,TRBD1,TRBJ1-2,TGTGCCAGCAATCCGGGACAGGGCGGCGGCTACACCTTC,CASNPGQGGGYTF
TRBV21-1,.,.,TRBJ2-2,TGTGCCAGCACCCAGAGGGGGGGGGACACCGGGGAGCTGTTTTTT,CASTQRGGDTGELFF
TRBV19,.,.,TRBJ2-7,TGTGCCAGTAGTATAGCCCAACAACCCAGGGGTGGTGGCTACGAGCAGTACTTC,CASSIAQQPRGGGYEQYF
TRBV2,.,.,TRBJ1-2,TGTGCCAGCAGTGAGGAGAGCTACTCCGGAGGCTACACCTTC,CASSEESYSGGYTF
TRBV5-1,.,.,TRBJ2-7,TGCGCCAGCAGCTTGCGAGAGCCCTACGAGCAGTACTTC,CASSLREPYEQYF
TRBV19,.,TRBD1,TRBJ2-1,TGTGCCAGTAGTCCCACGACAGGGGGCCATGAGCAGTTCTTC,CASSPTTGGHEQFF
TRBV14,.,TRBD2,TRBJ2-5,TGTGCCAGCAGCCGACTAGCGTGGGGGGAGACCCAGTACTTC,CASSRLAWGETQYF
TRBV24-1,.,.,TRBJ1-2,TGTGCCACCAGTGACCAACAGGGCAACTATGGCTACACCTTC,CATSDQQGNYGYTF
TRBV14,once,TRBD1,TRBJ2-1,TGTGCCAGCAGCCCGGGACAGGGGGCCTACAATGAGCAGTTCTTC,CASSPGQGAYNEQFF
TRBV20-1,.,.,TRBJ1-1,TGCAGTGCTAGGGGGCCGACTGAAGCTTTCTTT,CSARGPTEAFF
TRBV6-5,.,.,TRBJ2-7,TGTGCCAGCAGTTACGGGGGGACACGGTCCTACGAGCAGTACTTC,CASSYGGTRSYEQYF
TRBV10-3,.,TRBD2,TRBJ2-5,TGTGCCATCAGCAAATCACTAGCGGGGGGGGAAGAGACCCAGTACTTC,CAISKSLAGGEETQYF
TRBV4-2,.,TRBD1,TRBJ2-7,TGTGCCAGCAGCCAAGAAGAACTTAACCCACGGACAGGATCCTACGAGCAGTACTTC,CASSQEELNPRTGSYEQYF
TRBV5-4,.,TRBD2,TRBJ2-7,TGTGCCAGCAGCCGGACTAGCGGAAATTACGAGCAGTACTTC,CASSRTSGNYEQYF
TRBV30,.,TRBD2,TRBJ2-1,TGTGCCTGGACCAAACAGACTAGCGGTAATGAGCAGTTCTTC,CAWTKQTSGNEQFF
TRBV18,.,.,TRBJ2-3,TGTGCCAGCTCCCGTGAGTCCCCGCCGGAGGATACGCAGTATTTT,CASSRESPPEDTQYF
TRBV2,.,.,TRBJ2-2,TGTGCCTCCAAAGCGGACAGACCTAACACCGGGGAGCTGTTTTTT,CASKADRPNTGELFF
TRBV19,.,.,TRBJ1-1,TGTGCCAGTAACCGTGGGACGGTGAACACTGAAGCTTTCTTT,CASNRGTVNTEAFF
TRBV5-1,.,.,TRBJ2-7,TGCGCCAGCAGCTTGGTGCCAGGGGTCTACGAGCAGTACTTC,CASSLVPGVYEQYF
TRBV30,.,.,TRBJ2-1,TGTGCCTGGAAGCGATTCTACAATGAGCAGTTCTTC,CAWKRFYNEQFF
TRBV7-9,once,TRBD1,TRBJ1-2,TGTGCCAGCGGGAACAGGGGCTATGGCTACACCTTC,CASGNRGYGYTF
TRBV7-8,once,.,TRBJ1-1,TGTGCCAGCAGCGCCGACTGGAACACTGAAGCTTTCTTT,CASSADWNTEAFF
TRBV10-1,once,.,TRBJ1-1,TGCGCCAGCAGTGAGGGGTCTCTCAGGGGACACACTGAAGCTTTCTTT,CASSEGSLRGHTEAFF
TRBV6-5,.,.,TRBJ1-5,TGTGCCAGCAGAGCCACCCGCAATCAGCCCCAGCATTTT,CASRATRNQPQHF
TRBV27,.,.,TRBJ1-6,TGTGCCAGCAGTTTACATAATTCACCCCTCCACTTT,CASSLHNSPLHF
TRBV5-6,.,.,TRBJ1-4,TGTGCCAGCAGCTTGGCCGGTCCAGGGAAACTGTTTTTT,CASSLAGPGKLFF
TRBV11-2,.,.,TRBJ1-2,TGTGCCAGCAGCTTAGATCCAGGGTCCCATGGCTACACCTTC,CASSLDPGSHGYTF
TRBV27,.,TRBD2,TRBJ2-1,TGTGCCAGCAGTGGGACTAGCGGGACGCTTCGGACCCCCCCTTTTTGGAATGAGCAGTTCTTC,CASSGTSGTLRTPPFWNEQFF
TRBV5-1,.,.,TRBJ2-5,TGCGCCAGCAGCTCGGGTTCGGGCCAAGAGACCCAGTACTTC,CASSSGSGQETQYF
TRBV7-3,.,.,TRBJ2-5,TGTGCCAGCAGCCTCCTTACGACCTCTGGAGCGGAGACCCAGTACTTC,CASSLLTTSGAETQYF
TRBV19,.,.,TRBJ1-1,TGTGCCAGTAGTATCTGGGAAAGTGGCACTGAAGCTTTCTTT,CASSIWESGTEAFF
TRBV5-1,once,TRBD1,TRBJ1-1,TGCGCCAGCAGCTTAACCCTGACAGGGGGCGCAGGGGAAGCTTTCTTT,CASSLTLTGGAGEAFF
TRBV7-8,once,.,TRBJ2-7,TGTGCCAGCAGCTTAGAATTGAGCTTCTCCTACGAGCAGTACTTC,CASSLELSFSYEQYF
TRBV7-3,.,TRBD2,TRBJ2-1,TGTGCCAGCAGCCCATCGGAGCGGGGAGGAGCCTACAATGAGCAGTTCTTC,CASSPSERGGAYNEQFF
TRBV5-1,.,TRBD2,TRBJ2-1,TGCGCCAGCAGCTGGGGACTAGCCAGTGAGAATGAGCAGTTCTTC,CASSWGLASENEQFF
TRBV20-1,.,.,TRBJ2-7,TGCAGTGCTAGTGGCTCTAGCGCCTCCTACGAGCAGTACTTC,CSASGSSASYEQYF
TRBV7-9,.,.,TRBJ1-3,TGTGCCAGCAGCCCCCCTTTTGGCTCTGGAAACACCATATATTTT,CASSPPFGSGNTIYF
TRBV7-6,.,.,TRBJ1-6,TGTGCCAGCAGCATGGGGGCTAGAAATTCACCCCTCCACTTT,CASSMGARNSPLHF
TRBV5-6,.,.,TRBJ2-7,TGTGCCAGCAGCTCATCCCATGGGCCCCTCGAGCAGTACTTC,CASSSSHGPLEQYF
TRBV19,.,.,TRBJ2-1,TGTGCCAGTAGTATAGATTTTGCCTTATACAATGAGCAGTTCTTC,CASSIDFALYNEQFF